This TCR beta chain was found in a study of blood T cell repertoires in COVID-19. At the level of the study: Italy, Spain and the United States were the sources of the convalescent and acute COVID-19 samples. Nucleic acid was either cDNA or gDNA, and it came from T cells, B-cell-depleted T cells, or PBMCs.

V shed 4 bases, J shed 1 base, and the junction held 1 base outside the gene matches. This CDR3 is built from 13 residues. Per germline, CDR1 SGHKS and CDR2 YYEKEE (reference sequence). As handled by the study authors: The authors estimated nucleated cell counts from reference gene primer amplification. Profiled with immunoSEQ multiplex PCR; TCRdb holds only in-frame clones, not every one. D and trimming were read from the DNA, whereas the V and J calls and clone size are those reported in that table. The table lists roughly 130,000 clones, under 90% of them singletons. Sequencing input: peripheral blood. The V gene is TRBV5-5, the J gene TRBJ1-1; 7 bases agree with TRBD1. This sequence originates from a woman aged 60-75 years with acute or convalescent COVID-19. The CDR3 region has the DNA TGTGCCAGCAGCCGACAGGGGAACACTGAAGCTTTCTTT. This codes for CASSRQGNTEAFF.